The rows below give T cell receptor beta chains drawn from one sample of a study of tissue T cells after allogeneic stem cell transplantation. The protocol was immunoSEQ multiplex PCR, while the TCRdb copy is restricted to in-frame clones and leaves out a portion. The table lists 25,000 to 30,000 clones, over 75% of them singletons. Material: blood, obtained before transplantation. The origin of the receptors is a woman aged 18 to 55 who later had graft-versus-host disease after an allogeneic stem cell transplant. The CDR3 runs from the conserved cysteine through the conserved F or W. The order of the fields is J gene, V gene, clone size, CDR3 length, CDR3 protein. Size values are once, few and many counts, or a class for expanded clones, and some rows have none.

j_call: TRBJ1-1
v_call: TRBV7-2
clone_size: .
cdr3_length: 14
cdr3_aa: CASSLQGANTEAFF

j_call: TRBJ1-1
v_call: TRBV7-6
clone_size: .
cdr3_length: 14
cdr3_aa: CASSFPGSGTEAFF

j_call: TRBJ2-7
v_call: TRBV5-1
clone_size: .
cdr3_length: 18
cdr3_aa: CASSSTETSGRPRREQYF

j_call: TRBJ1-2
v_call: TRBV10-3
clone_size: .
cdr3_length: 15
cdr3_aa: CATTSRAGRDYGYTF

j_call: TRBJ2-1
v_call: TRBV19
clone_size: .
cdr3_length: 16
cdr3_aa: CASSIVGGLTYNEQFF

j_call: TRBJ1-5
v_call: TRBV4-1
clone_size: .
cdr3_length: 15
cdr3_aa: CASSQDRAGSSPQHF

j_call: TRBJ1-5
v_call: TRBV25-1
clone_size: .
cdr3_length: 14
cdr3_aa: CASSEWGPYQPQHF

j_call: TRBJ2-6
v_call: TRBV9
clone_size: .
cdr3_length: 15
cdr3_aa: CASSVGRAGANVLTF

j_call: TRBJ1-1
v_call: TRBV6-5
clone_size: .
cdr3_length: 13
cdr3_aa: CASSYSRFTEAFF

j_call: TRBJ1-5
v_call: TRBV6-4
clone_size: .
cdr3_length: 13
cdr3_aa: CASSDTLNQPQHF

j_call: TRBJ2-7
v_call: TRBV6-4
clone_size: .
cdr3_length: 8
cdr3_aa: CASSEQYF

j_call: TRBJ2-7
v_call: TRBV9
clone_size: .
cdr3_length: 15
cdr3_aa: CASSKTGTGSYEQYF

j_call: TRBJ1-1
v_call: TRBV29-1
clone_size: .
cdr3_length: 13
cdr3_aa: CSGGQGGSTEAFF

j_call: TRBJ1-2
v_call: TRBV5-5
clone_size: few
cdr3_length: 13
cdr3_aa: CASSGGGIGGYTF

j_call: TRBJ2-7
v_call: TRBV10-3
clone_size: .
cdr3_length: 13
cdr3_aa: CAIGQQGGNEQYF

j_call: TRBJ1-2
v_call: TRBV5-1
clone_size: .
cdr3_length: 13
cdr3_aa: CASSLDSRFGYTF

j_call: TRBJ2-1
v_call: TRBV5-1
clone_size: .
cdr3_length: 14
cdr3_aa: CASSGTSGYNEQFF

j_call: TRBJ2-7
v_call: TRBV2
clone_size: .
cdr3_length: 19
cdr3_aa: CASSDGYIFRLQQTYEQYF

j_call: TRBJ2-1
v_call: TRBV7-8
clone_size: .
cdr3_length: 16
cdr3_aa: CASSLGQSGGGYEQFF

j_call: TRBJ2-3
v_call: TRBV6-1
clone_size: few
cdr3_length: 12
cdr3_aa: CASSETVHTQYF

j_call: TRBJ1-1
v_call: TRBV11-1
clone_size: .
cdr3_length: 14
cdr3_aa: CASSLGRGQTEAFF

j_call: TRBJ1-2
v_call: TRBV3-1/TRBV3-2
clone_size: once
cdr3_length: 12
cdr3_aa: CASSQVQYGYTF

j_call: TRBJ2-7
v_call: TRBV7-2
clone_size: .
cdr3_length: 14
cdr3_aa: CASSLRDRPYEQYF

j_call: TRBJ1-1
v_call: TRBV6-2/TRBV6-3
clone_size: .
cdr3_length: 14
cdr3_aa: CASSYGDMNTEAFF

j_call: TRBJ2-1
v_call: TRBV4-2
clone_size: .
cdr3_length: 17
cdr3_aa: CASSQEASGTPYNEQFF

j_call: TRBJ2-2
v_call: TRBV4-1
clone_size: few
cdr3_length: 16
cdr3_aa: CASSQNGPPNTGELFF

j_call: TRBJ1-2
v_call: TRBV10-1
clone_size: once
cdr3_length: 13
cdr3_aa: CASSADRNYGYTF

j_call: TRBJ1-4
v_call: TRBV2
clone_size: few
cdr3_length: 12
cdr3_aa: CASSATGGKLFF

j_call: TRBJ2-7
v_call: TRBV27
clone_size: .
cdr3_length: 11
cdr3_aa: CASSDRYEQYF

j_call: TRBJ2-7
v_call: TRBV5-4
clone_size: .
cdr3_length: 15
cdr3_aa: CASSLDRDRVYEQYF

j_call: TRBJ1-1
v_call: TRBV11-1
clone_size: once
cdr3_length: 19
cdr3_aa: CASSLALRGQNILNTEAFF

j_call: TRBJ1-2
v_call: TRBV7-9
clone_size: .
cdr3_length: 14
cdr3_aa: CASSSGRTFYGYTF

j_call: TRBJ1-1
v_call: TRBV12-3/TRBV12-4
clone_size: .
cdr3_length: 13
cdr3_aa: CASRTGLNTEAFF

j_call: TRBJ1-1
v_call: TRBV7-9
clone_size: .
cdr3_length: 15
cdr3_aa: CASSLAWASSSEAFF

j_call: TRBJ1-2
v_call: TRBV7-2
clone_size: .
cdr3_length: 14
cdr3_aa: CASSLLSATPGYTF

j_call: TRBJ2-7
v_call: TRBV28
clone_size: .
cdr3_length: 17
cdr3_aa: CASSSPLRAGVTYEQYF

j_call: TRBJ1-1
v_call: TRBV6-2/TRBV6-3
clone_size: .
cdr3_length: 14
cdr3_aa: CASSYAGLNTEAFF

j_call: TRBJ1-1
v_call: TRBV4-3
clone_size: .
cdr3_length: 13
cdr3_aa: CASSQAGNTEAFF

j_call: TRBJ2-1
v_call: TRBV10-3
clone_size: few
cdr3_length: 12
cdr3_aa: CAISRDNNEQFF

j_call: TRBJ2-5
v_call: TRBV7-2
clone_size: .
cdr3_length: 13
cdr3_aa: CASSRGGEETQYF

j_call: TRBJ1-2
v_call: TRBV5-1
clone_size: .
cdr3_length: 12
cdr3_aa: CASSPRVYGYTF

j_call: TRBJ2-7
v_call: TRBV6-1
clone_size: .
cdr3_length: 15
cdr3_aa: CASSEYRFGSYEQYF

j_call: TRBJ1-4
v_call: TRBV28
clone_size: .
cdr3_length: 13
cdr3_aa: CASSTRQNEKLFF

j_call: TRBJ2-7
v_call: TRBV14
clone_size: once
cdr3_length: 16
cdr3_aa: CASGETGTSASYEQYF

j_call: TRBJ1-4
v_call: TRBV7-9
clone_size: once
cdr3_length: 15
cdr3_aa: CASSSPVGATEKLFF

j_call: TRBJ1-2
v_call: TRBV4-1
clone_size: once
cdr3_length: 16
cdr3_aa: CASSQGHTGGSYGYTF

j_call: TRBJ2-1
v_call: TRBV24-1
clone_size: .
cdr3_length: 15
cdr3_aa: CATSEARDLINEQFF

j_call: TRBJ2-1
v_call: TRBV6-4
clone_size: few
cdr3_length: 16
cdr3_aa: CASSVASGGAHNEQFF

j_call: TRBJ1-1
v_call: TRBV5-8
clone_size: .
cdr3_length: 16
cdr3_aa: CASSPGTGEMNTEAFF

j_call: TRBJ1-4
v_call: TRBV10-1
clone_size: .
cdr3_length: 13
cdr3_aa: CASSEVKSEKLFF

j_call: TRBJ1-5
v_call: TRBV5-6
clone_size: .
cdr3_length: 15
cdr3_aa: CASSVGGVGNQPQHF

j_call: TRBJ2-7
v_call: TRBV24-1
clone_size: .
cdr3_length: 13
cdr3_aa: CATSRAFSYEQYF

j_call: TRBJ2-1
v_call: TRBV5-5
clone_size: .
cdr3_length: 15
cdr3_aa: CASNNHRLADNEQFF

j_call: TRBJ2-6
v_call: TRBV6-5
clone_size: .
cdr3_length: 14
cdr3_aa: CASRTISGANVLTF

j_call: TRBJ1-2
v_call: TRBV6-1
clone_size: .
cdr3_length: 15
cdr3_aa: CASSERDRGNYGYTF